The 31 T cell receptor beta chains below were found in one sample sequenced in a study of shared clonotypes between healthy human individuals. Positive CCR7 selection of CD45RO-negative cells yielded the naive CD8 cells, and terminally differentiated effector memory CD45RA+ cells were excluded. Sequenced by immunoSEQ multiplex PCR; TCRdb stores in-frame clones only, minus some. Here the sample spans about 1,900,000 clones, about 95% being singletons. The specimen was naive CD8+ T cells sorted from blood. These receptors were taken from a man between 18 and 29 years old in good health.

Details on this clone: The identical CDR3 is also encoded by other nucleotide sequences in the sample. The chain combines TRBV6-5 with TRBJ2-7, with D possibly TRBD1 on 5 matching bases. Per the germline V gene, CDR1 is MNHEY and CDR2 is SVGAGI. The V and J ends lost 0 bases and 2 bases respectively, with 8 bases between them. CDR3 size: 14 residues. In DNA, the CDR3 is TGTGCCAGCAGTTACTCCCTAGGGGCCTACGAGCAGTACTTC. It specifies CASSYSLGAYEQYF.

The chain carries TRBV9 and TRBJ2-3, with TRBD1 matching 9 bases. The V gene's germline CDR1 is SGDLS and CDR2 YYNGEE. This CDR3 is built from 15 residues. V trimming: 4 bases; J trimming: 3 bases; junction bases outside the gene matches: 6. The CDR3 DNA follows: TGTGCCAGCAGCCCTGGGACAGGGAGAACAGATACGCAGTATTTT. Its translation is CASSPGTGRTDTQYF. The complete variable domain, with remaining parts taken from reference TRBV9 and TRBJ2-3, reads DSGVTQTPKHLITATGQRVTLRCSPRSGDLSVYWYQQSLDQGLQFLIQYYNGEERAKGNILERFSAQQFPDLHSELNLSSLELGDSALYFCASSPGTGRTDTQYFGPGTRLTVL.

The CDR3 region is CASSQEQASGGYEQYF. The DNA of the CDR3 is TGTGCCAGCAGCCAAGAGCAGGCTAGCGGGGGGTACGAGCAGTACTTC. The V and J genes are TRBV4-2 and TRBJ2-7; TRBD2 matches at 11 bases. Looked up from germline, CDR1 is LGHNA and CDR2 is YNFKEQ. The ends lost 0 bases at V and 4 bases at J; junction bases unmatched: 5. The CDR3 runs to 16 residues.

This clone was counted a single time. The chain couples TRBV20-1 to TRBJ1-5; D is uncertain. Looked up from germline, CDR1 is DFQATT and CDR2 is SNEGSKA (reference sequence). The CDR3 covers 10 residues. The V gene lost 7 bases and the J gene lost 5 bases, with 6 bases spanning the gap. The CDR3 loop reads CSGKDQPQHF. As DNA, the CDR3 is TGCAGTGGGAAGGATCAGCCCCAGCATTTT.

The chain couples TRBV4-1 to TRBJ1-5; 7 bases align to TRBD1. Trimming removed 2 bases from V and 1 base from J; junction bases left unmatched: 5. The CDR3 has 16 residues. Germline-derived CDR1 and CDR2 are MGHRA and YSYEKL. As DNA, the CDR3 is TGCGCCAGCAGCCAACAACAGGGGTGGAGCAATCAGCCCCAGCATTTT. Its protein is CASSQQQGWSNQPQHF.

V and J are TRBV19 and TRBJ2-2; the D gene is possibly TRBD2 (6 bases). The CDR3 spans 17 residues. CDR1 LNHDA and CDR2 SQIVND come from the germline V gene (reference sequence). Deletions cut 5 bases from V and 0 bases from J, with 16 bases between. For the CDR3, the DNA is TGTGCCAGTAGTGTCTACGGGGGACGGCCGAACACCGGGGAGCTGTTTTTT. This codes for CASSVYGGRPNTGELFF.

The chain is built from TRBV7-6 and TRBJ2-5; D perhaps matches TRBD1 (6 bases). The germline V and J ends were trimmed by 4 bases and 3 bases, with 12 bases remaining between them. The CDR3 is 14 residues long. The germline V gene has CDR1 SGHVS and CDR2 FNYEAQ. Here the CDR3 reads CASSYGQPKETQYF. DNA of the CDR3: TGTGCCAGCAGCTACGGACAGCCAAAAGAGACCCAGTACTTC.

V is TRBV7-8 and J is TRBJ2-1; D is unclear. CDR3 length: 13 amino acids. V gave up 3 bases and J gave up 4 bases, with 7 bases separating them. CDR1 SGHVS and CDR2 FQNEAQ come from the germline V gene. The CDR3 nucleotides are TGTGCCAGCAGCTTGGCAGTATACAATGAGCAGTTCTTC. Its translation is CASSLAVYNEQFF. The entire variable domain, with the rest obtained from reference TRBV7-8 and TRBJ2-1, is as follows: GAGVSQSPRYKVAKRGQDVALRCDPISGHVSLFWYQQALGQGPEFLTYFQNEAQLDKSGLPSDRFFAERPEGSVSTLKIQRTQQEDSAVYLCASSLAVYNEQFFGPGTRLTVL.

This clone showed up just once. This chain connects TRBV28 to TRBJ2-7; the D is unclear. This CDR3 is built from 14 residues. V was clipped by 7 bases and J by 0 bases, with 13 bases between them. Germline loops: CDR1 MDHEN, CDR2 SYDVKM. The CDR3 is CASTLDGSSYEQYF. CDR3 in DNA: TGTGCCAGCACCCTTGATGGTAGCTCCTACGAGCAGTACTTC.

The chain is built from TRBV7-8 and TRBJ1-3, with no clear D. V was clipped by 1 base and J by 0 bases, with 7 bases between them. Germline CDR1 is SGHVS and CDR2 is FQNEAQ. The CDR3 is made up of 15 amino acids. As DNA, the CDR3 is TGTGCCAGCAGCTTAGAGTCCTACTCTGGAAACACCATATATTTT. It translates to CASSLESYSGNTIYF. Full variable domain (outside the CDR3, taken from reference TRBV7-8 and TRBJ1-3): GAGVSQSPRYKVAKRGQDVALRCDPISGHVSLFWYQQALGQGPEFLTYFQNEAQLDKSGLPSDRFFAERPEGSVSTLKIQRTQQEDSAVYLCASSLESYSGNTIYFGEGSWLTVV.

The chain links TRBV29-1 to TRBJ2-7; 7 positions agree with TRBD1. This CDR3 contains 15 residues. Germline V gene sequence: CDR1 SQVTM, CDR2 ANQGSEA. The ends lost 6 bases at V and 3 bases at J; junction bases unmatched: 14. The CDR3 DNA reads TGCAGCGTCCTTGGGACCCGACAGGGAGTCTACGAGCAGTACTTC. The encoded protein is CSVLGTRQGVYEQYF.

The chain couples TRBV5-4 to TRBJ1-1; D is undetermined. Germline-derived CDR1 and CDR2 are SGHNT and YYREEE (reference sequence). The CDR3 extends over 15 amino acids. V gave up 0 bases and J gave up 5 bases, with 14 bases separating them. The CDR3 nucleotides read TGTGCCAGCAGCTTGGACGACAATAGGAAAACTGAAGCTTTCTTT. It encodes CASSLDDNRKTEAFF.

V usage is TRBV7-2 and J usage is TRBJ2-1; the match to TRBD2 covers 7 bases. The CDR3 totals 16 residues. V was pared by 3 bases and J by 4 bases, with 9 bases of the junction left unmatched. Germline V CDR1 and CDR2: SGHTA, FQGNSA. Written as DNA, the CDR3 is TGTGCCAGCAGCTTGGTGGGAGGGCCTCCTTACAATGAGCAGTTCTTC. This sequence encodes CASSLVGGPPYNEQFF.

V gene TRBV1 combines with J gene TRBJ2-1; the table names TRBD2, a call not compared with the DNA. TRBV1 is flagged as a pseudogene. The CDR3 runs to 16 residues. In DNA form, the CDR3 reads TGCACCAGCAGCCAACTCTCGGGACTAGCGGGGGGGACGGAGTTCTTC. Its protein is CTSSQLSGLAGGTEFF.

The chain employs TRBV9 and TRBJ1-2, with D possibly TRBD1 on 6 matching bases. This CDR3 is built from 15 residues. Germline CDR1 and CDR2: SGDLS and YYNGEE. V lost 4 bases and J 8 bases, leaving 21 bases between the germline ends. The CDR3, as DNA: TGTGCCAGCAGCTCCAGATGGGGGGCCTTAGAGGGCTACACCTTC. Protein: CASSSRWGALEGYTF.

The V gene is TRBV5-5, the J gene TRBJ2-7; possible D gene TRBD1, 6 bases. The V gene's germline CDR1 is SGHKS and CDR2 YYEKEE (reference sequence). This CDR3 spans 15 amino acids. Trimming removed 0 bases from V and 3 bases from J, with 13 bases in between. Here the CDR3 DNA reads TGTGCCAGCAGCTTGGGGGCAGGGGCCGACTACGAGCAGTACTTC. Translated: CASSLGAGADYEQYF.

CDR3 sequence: CASTDYNSPLHF. DNA of the CDR3: TGTGCCAGCACAGATTATAATTCACCCCTCCACTTT. The V call is TRBV13, the J call TRBJ1-6; no clear D gene. The V gene's germline CDR1 is PRHDT and CDR2 FYEKMQ (reference sequence). The CDR3 length is 12 residues. V was clipped by 7 bases and J by 4 bases, with 5 bases between them.

On this clone: This sample includes further DNA sequences coding for the same CDR3. The CDR3 bases are TGTGCCAGCAGCTTGGAGGGACAGGGCTACAATGAGCAGTTCTTC. The encoded protein is CASSLEGQGYNEQFF. The rearrangement links TRBV5-6 to TRBJ2-1; 9 bases are shared with TRBD1. Per germline, CDR1 SGHDT and CDR2 YYEEEE. The CDR3 length is 15 residues. The V gene end was trimmed by 0 bases and the J gene end by 3 bases; junction bases not matched to a gene: 1. Filled out from reference TRBV5-6 and TRBJ2-1, the complete variable domain reads DAGVTQSPTHLIKTRGQQVTLRCSPKSGHDTVSWYQQALGQGPQFIFQYYEEEERQRGNFPDRFSGHQFPNYSSELNVNALLLGDSALYLCASSLEGQGYNEQFFGPGTRLTVL.

V usage is TRBV7-9 and J usage is TRBJ2-7, with D unclear. This CDR3 region has 15 residues. Trimming left V 2 bases short and J 3 bases short, with 14 bases between. Per germline, CDR1 SEHNR and CDR2 FQNEAQ (reference sequence). The CDR3 nucleotides are TGTGCCAGCAGCTTAAACGCACCGGTGGACTACGAGCAGTACTTC. Translation: CASSLNAPVDYEQYF.

This sequence joins TRBV12-5 and TRBJ1-5; unclear D gene. Germline V gives CDR1 LGHNT, CDR2 FRNRAP. CDR3 length equals 15 residues. V dropped 0 bases and J dropped 4 bases, with 10 bases sitting between them. CDR3 sequence reads: CASGLVPAENQPQHF. CDR3 in DNA: TGTGCTAGTGGTTTGGTACCGGCAGAAAATCAGCCCCAGCATTTT.

The chain combines TRBV5-1 with TRBJ2-3, with 8 bases lining up with TRBD1. J was trimmed by 4 bases and V by 2 bases; bases with no gene match: 6. CDR1 and CDR2 (germline): SGHRS, YFSETQ. The CDR3 sequence is 15 residues long. CDR3 protein: CASSFRTGLADTQYF. CDR3 nucleotides: TGCGCCAGCAGCTTCCGGACAGGGTTGGCAGATACGCAGTATTTT.

The rearrangement joins TRBV2 to TRBJ2-7; a possible D gene is TRBD2 (5 bases). V was trimmed by 10 bases and J by 3 bases, leaving 13 bases between them. Germline CDR1 and CDR2: SNHLY and FYNNEI. The CDR3 length is 12 residues. The CDR3 protein is CATREGYYEQYF. The CDR3 nucleotides are TGTGCCACCCGAGAGGGATACTACGAGCAGTACTTC.

The chain combines TRBV10-3 with TRBJ2-3; the D gene is possibly TRBD2 (6 bases). CDR1 and CDR2 from the germline V gene are ENHRY and SYGVKD. The V and J ends lost 0 bases and 0 bases respectively, with 10 bases between them. The CDR3 runs to 16 residues. CDR3 region: CAISESGGSSTDTQYF. The CDR3 DNA follows: TGTGCCATCAGTGAGTCCGGGGGTTCGAGCACAGATACGCAGTATTTT.

The CDR3 bases are TGTGCCAGCAGTGGGACAGAACTCTACAATGAGCAGTTCTTC. Translation: CASSGTELYNEQFF. J is TRBJ2-1 and V is TRBV2, with a tentative D call TRBD1 (6 bases). The CDR3 runs to 14 residues. V lost 4 bases, J lost 3 bases, and 10 bases lay in between. Per germline, CDR1 SNHLY and CDR2 FYNNEI.

The V and J genes are TRBV27 and TRBJ1-2; no definite D call. Trimming removed 5 bases at V and 7 bases at J, with 14 bases between. The germline V gene has CDR1 MNHEY and CDR2 SMNVEV (reference sequence). CDR3 length: 13 residues. The CDR3 nucleotides are TGTGCCAGCAGTCTCTCATCGACACGTGGCTACACCTTC. Encoded protein: CASSLSSTRGYTF.

The rearrangement joins TRBV2 to TRBJ2-7, with 9 bases identical to TRBD1. This CDR3 contains 14 residues. The V segment lost 6 bases and the J segment 6 bases; nucleotides outside the gene matches: 9. Per germline, CDR1 SNHLY and CDR2 FYNNEI. The CDR3 coding sequence is TGTGCCAGCAGCCCCTCAGGACAGGGGCCCGAGCAGTACTTC. This encodes CASSPSGQGPEQYF.

This sequence joins TRBV28 and TRBJ1-4; D may be TRBD1 (5 bases). Deletions cut 10 bases from V and 0 bases from J, with 18 bases between. The CDR3 runs to 16 residues. CDR1 is MDHEN, CDR2 SYDVKM, per germline. The CDR3 loop reads CATRQPLPATNEKLFF. The CDR3 DNA follows: TGTGCCACCCGACAGCCCCTGCCTGCAACTAATGAAAAACTGTTTTTT.

The chain has TRBV5-1 and TRBJ2-3; D perhaps matches TRBD1 (5 bases). This CDR3 has 18 residues. Trimming took 1 base from V and 0 from J, leaving 18 bases between them. The germline gives CDR1 SGHRS, CDR2 YFSETQ. The CDR3 sequence: CASSLRGLDRISTDTQYF. CDR3 nucleotides: TGCGCCAGCAGCTTGAGGGGCCTCGACAGAATTAGCACAGATACGCAGTATTTT.

This clone came up once. The rearrangement links TRBV13 to TRBJ2-3; 7 bases match TRBD2. Germline V CDR1 and CDR2: PRHDT, FYEKMQ (reference sequence). The CDR3 runs to 16 residues. V shed 7 bases, J shed 2 bases, and the junction held 12 bases outside the gene matches. The CDR3 region is CASTILTGGTTDTQYF. The CDR3 DNA sequence: TGTGCCAGCACCATTCTGACGGGGGGTACCACAGATACGCAGTATTTT.

The V gene is TRBV29-1, the J gene TRBJ2-2; D unresolved. The germline gives CDR1 SQVTM, CDR2 ANQGSEA. CDR3 size: 12 residues. Between the trimmed V and J ends, which lost 4 bases and 7 bases, there was a span of 10 bases. This CDR3 is CSVAALSGELFF. The CDR3 region has the DNA TGCAGCGTTGCGGCGTTGAGCGGGGAGCTGTTTTTT.

The chain employs TRBV4-3 and TRBJ2-2; TRBD2 is a possible D gene (5 bases). V lost 8 bases and J 4 bases, leaving 11 bases between the germline ends. The germline gives CDR1 LGHNA, CDR2 YSLEER. The CDR3 totals 13 residues. CDR3 bases: TGCGCCAGCGGGGAGACCACCACCGGGGAGCTGTTTTTT. Translated, it gives CASGETTTGELFF.